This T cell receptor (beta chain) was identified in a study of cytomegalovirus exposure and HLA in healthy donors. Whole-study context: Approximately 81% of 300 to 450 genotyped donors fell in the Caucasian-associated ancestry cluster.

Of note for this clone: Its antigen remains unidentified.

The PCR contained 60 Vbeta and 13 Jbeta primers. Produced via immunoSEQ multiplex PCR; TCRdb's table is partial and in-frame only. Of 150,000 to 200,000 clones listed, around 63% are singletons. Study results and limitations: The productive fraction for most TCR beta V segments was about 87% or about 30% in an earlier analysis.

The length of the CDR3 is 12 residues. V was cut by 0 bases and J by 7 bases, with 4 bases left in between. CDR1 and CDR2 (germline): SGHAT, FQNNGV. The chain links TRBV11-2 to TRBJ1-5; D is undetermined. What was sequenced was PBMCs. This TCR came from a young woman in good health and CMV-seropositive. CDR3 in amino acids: CASSLESQPQHF. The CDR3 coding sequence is TGTGCCAGCAGCTTAGAGAGCCAGCCCCAGCATTTT. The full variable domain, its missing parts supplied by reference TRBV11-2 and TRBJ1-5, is EAGVAQSPRYKIIEKRQSVAFWCNPISGHATLYWYQQILGQGPKLLIQFQNNGVVDDSQLPKDRFSAERLKGVDSTLKIQPAKLEDSAVYLCASSLESQPQHFGDGTRLSIL.